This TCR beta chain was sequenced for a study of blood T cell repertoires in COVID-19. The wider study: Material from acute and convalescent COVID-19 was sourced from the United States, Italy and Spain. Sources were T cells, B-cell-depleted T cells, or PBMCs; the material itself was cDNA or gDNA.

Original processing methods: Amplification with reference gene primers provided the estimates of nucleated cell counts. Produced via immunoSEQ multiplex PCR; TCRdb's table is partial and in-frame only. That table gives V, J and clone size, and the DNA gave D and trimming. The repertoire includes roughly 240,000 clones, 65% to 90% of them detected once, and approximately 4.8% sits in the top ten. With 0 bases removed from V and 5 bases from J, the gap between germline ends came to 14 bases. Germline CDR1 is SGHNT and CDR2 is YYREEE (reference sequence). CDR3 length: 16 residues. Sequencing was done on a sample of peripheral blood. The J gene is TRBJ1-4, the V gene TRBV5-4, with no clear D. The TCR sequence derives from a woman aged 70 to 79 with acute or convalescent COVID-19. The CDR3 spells CASSLGGYLLNEKLFF. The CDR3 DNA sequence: TGTGCCAGCAGCTTGGGAGGGTATCTCCTCAATGAAAAACTGTTTTTT.